This is a list of T cell receptor beta chains from one sample in a study of blood T cell repertoires in COVID-19. The assay was immunoSEQ multiplex PCR, and TCRdb's table has in-frame clones only and misses some. The repertoire holds 250,000 to 300,000 clones, with 80% to 90% as singletons. The sample comprised peripheral blood. The source of these receptors is a woman in her 70s with COVID-19, enrolled during active disease. Both conserved end residues are part of each CDR3. A D gene is named only where the DNA matches it firmly. Not all rows give a size; the values are once, few, many and, for expanded clones, a class.

V	J	length	D	size	CDR3	DNA
TRBV28	TRBJ2-6	15	NA	NA	CASSKQSGGANVLTF	TGTGCCAGCAGCAAACAATCAGGTGGGGCCAACGTCCTGACTTTC
TRBV7-3	TRBJ2-1	15	NA	NA	CASSLEGNSYNEQFF	TGTGCCAGCAGCTTGGAGGGAAACTCCTACAATGAGCAGTTCTTC
TRBV28	TRBJ2-7	15	TRBD1	NA	CASSSPQGTSYEQYF	TGTGCCAGCAGTTCCCCACAGGGGACGTCCTACGAGCAGTACTTC
TRBV3-1/TRBV3-2	TRBJ2-2	16	NA	once	CASSQERGRGTGELFF	TGTGCCAGCAGCCAAGAGCGGGGGCGAGGCACCGGGGAGCTGTTTTTT
TRBV27	TRBJ2-1	15	NA	NA	CASSRLRSSYNEQFF	TGTGCCAGCAGTCGACTGAGGAGCTCCTACAATGAGCAGTTCTTC
TRBV7-8	TRBJ2-5	15	TRBD2	NA	CASSRAGGYGETQYF	TGTGCCAGCAGCCGAGCGGGAGGATATGGTGAGACCCAGTACTTC
TRBV10-3	TRBJ2-3	18	TRBD2	NA	CAISESEASGRATDTQYF	TGTGCCATCAGTGAGTCAGAAGCTAGCGGGAGGGCCACAGATACGCAGTATTTT
TRBV29-1	TRBJ1-5	12	NA	NA	CSVAGNNQPQHF	TGCAGCGTAGCCGGTAACAATCAGCCCCAGCATTTT
TRBV5-1	TRBJ2-1	14	TRBD2	NA	CASSFPGGTTEQFF	TGCGCCAGCAGCTTTCCCGGTGGGACTACTGAGCAGTTCTTC
TRBV5-6	TRBJ2-1	16	TRBD2	NA	CASSLAVSGKYNEQFF	TGTGCCAGCAGCTTGGCCGTTAGCGGGAAGTACAATGAGCAGTTCTTC
TRBV5-5	TRBJ2-4	15	TRBD1	NA	CASSPQGVAKNIQYF	TGTGCCAGCAGCCCCCAGGGGGTGGCCAAAAACATTCAGTACTTC
TRBV28	TRBJ1-1	13	NA	NA	CASRTTGPMGAFF	TGTGCCAGCAGGACAACAGGACCTATGGGAGCTTTCTTT
TRBV20-1	TRBJ2-3	15	TRBD2	NA	CSASFREGWADTQYF	TGCAGTGCTAGTTTCCGGGAGGGTTGGGCAGATACGCAGTATTTT
TRBV15	TRBJ1-2	16	TRBD1	NA	CATSRGGTGNPYGYTF	TGTGCCACCAGCAGGGGGGGGACAGGCAACCCCTATGGCTACACCTTC
TRBV28	TRBJ2-1	18	TRBD2	few	CASSLVDWTSGSINEQFF	TGTGCCAGCAGTTTGGTAGACTGGACTAGCGGGAGTATAAATGAGCAGTTCTTC
TRBV30	TRBJ1-1	12	NA	NA	CAWNTGRTEAFF	TGTGCCTGGAATACAGGACGGACTGAAGCTTTCTTT
TRBV7-2	TRBJ2-3	13	NA	NA	CASSLAQRDTQYF	TGTGCCAGCAGCTTAGCGCAGAGGGATACGCAGTATTTT
TRBV19	TRBJ2-3	15	NA	once	CASTALLADTDTQYF	TGTGCCAGTACCGCGCTTCTAGCTGACACAGATACGCAGTATTTT
TRBV29-1	TRBJ1-5	13	TRBD1	NA	CSAGQGNNQPQHF	TGCAGCGCCGGACAGGGGAACAATCAGCCCCAGCATTTT
TRBV27	TRBJ1-6	12	NA	NA	CASMGNSSPLHF	TGTGCCAGCATGGGCAATTCTTCACCCCTCCACTTT
TRBV19	TRBJ1-3	15	NA	NA	CASSIHSGSGNTIYF	TGTGCCAGTAGTATCCACAGCGGCTCTGGAAACACCATATATTTT
TRBV19	TRBJ1-3	14	NA	NA	CASSKGNSGNTIYF	TGTGCCAGTAGTAAGGGGAACTCTGGAAACACCATATATTTT
TRBV7-2	TRBJ1-5	15	TRBD1	NA	CASRPGQGSNQPQHF	TGTGCCAGCAGACCTGGACAGGGTAGCAATCAGCCCCAGCATTTT
TRBV6-5	TRBJ1-5	15	NA	NA	CASSYSLGAPQPQHF	TGTGCCAGCAGTTACTCTTTGGGCGCCCCCCAGCCCCAGCATTTT
TRBV30	TRBJ1-5	13	NA	NA	CAWSVLINQPQHF	TGTGCCTGGAGTGTACTGATCAATCAGCCCCAGCATTTT